Below, 20 T cell receptor beta chains from the same sample are listed, as sequenced in a study of T-cell reconstitution after alpha-beta-depleted transplantation in children. Unique molecular identifiers were built into the TCRbeta library. TCRdb re-called the PCR reads with MiXCR, one entry per CDR3 protein. The data contain 260,000 or so distinct CDR3 sequences, more than 10% of them singletons. Sequences were derived from PBMCs from the stem cell graft donor, sampled from the stem cell graft. The receptors stem from a human donor who donated a stem cell graft to a child with acute lymphoblastic leukemia.

This clonotype was recorded at least ten times. The chain carries TRBV5-1 and TRBJ2-7; 7 bases fit TRBD2. This CDR3 comprises 14 residues. Germline CDR1 is SGHRS and CDR2 is YFSETQ. J was trimmed by 4 bases and V by 0 bases; bases with no gene match: 4. The chain's CDR3 is CASSLEPSGYEQYF. CDR3 bases: TGCGCCAGCAGCTTGGAGCCTAGCGGATACGAGCAGTACTTC.

This clonotype was counted many times. J is TRBJ2-1 and V is TRBV20-1, with 12 bases lining up with TRBD2. The V segment lost 6 bases and the J segment 6 bases; nucleotides outside the gene matches: 9. This CDR3 comprises 15 residues. Germline CDR1 is DFQATT and CDR2 is SNEGSKA (reference sequence). CDR3 nucleotides: TGCAGTGCAGGACCTAGCGGGAGGGTTCTCAATGAGCAGTTCTTC. Its protein is CSAGPSGRVLNEQFF.

This clonotype was seen repeatedly, ten times or more. V is TRBV20-1 and J is TRBJ1-4; D gene uncertain. The germline V and J ends were trimmed by 5 bases and 6 bases, with 13 bases remaining between them. The CDR3 extends over 13 amino acids. Germline V CDR1 and CDR2: DFQATT, SNEGSKA (reference sequence). The CDR3 loop reads CSALVVGDEKLFF. Written as DNA, the CDR3 is TGCAGTGCTCTTGTGGTCGGGGATGAAAAACTGTTTTTT.

This clonotype was observed at least ten times. This chain links TRBV6-2 or TRBV6-3 with TRBJ2-1; tentative D call: TRBD2 (6 bases). The V end lost 5 bases, the J end lost 7 bases, and 18 bases lay between the germline ends. This CDR3 region has 15 residues. Germline V gene sequence: CDR1 MNHEY, CDR2 SVGEGT. The CDR3 loop reads CASSRGLRFLNEQFF. CDR3 DNA: TGTGCCAGCAGTAGGGGACTGCGCTTTTTGAATGAGCAGTTCTTC.

This clonotype was seen ten or more times. The genes are TRBV6-1 and TRBJ2-5; no reliable D call. The CDR3 totals 15 residues. Trimming cost V 3 bases and J 4 bases, with 15 bases left between them. The V gene's germline CDR1 is MNHNS and CDR2 SASEGT. The DNA of the CDR3 is TGTGCCAGCAGTGAGGGCCCTCGACGCAGAGAGACCCAGTACTTC. It yields the protein CASSEGPRRRETQYF.

This clonotype was counted many times. The chain carries TRBV20-1 and TRBJ1-5; 8 bases align to TRBD1. Germline V gene sequence: CDR1 DFQATT, CDR2 SNEGSKA (reference sequence). The J segment lost 0 bases and the V segment lost 0 bases, leaving 7 bases of the junction unmatched. This CDR3 spans 17 amino acids. CDR3 loop: CSARERGQAYSNQPQHF. CDR3 DNA sequence: TGCAGTGCTAGAGAGAGGGGACAGGCTTATAGCAATCAGCCCCAGCATTTT.

At least ten counts were recorded for this clonotype. V gene TRBV4-1 combines with J gene TRBJ2-1, with a weak D call TRBD1 (5 bases). Germline V gene sequence: CDR1 MGHRA, CDR2 YSYEKL. The CDR3 spans 12 residues. V was clipped by 5 bases and J by 8 bases, with 10 bases between them. The CDR3 region is CASSSPRDEQFF. CDR3 nucleotides: TGCGCCAGCAGCTCCCCCAGGGATGAGCAGTTCTTC.

This clonotype appeared many times. This rearrangement joins TRBV29-1 to TRBJ2-7; 8 positions agree with TRBD1. The CDR3 loop spans 15 amino acids. The junction had 9 bases not matched to a gene; V was cut back by 5 bases and J by 0 bases. Germline V lookup: CDR1 SQVTM, CDR2 ANQGSEA. This CDR3 reads CSVSGGTRSSYEQYF. DNA of the CDR3: TGCAGCGTTTCAGGGGGCACCAGGAGCTCCTACGAGCAGTACTTC.

Many counts were recorded for this clonotype. J is TRBJ2-2 and V is TRBV6-2 or TRBV6-3; weak D call: TRBD1 (6 bases). Deletions cut 6 bases from V and 7 bases from J, with 24 bases between. This CDR3 comprises 17 residues. In germline, CDR1 is MNHEY, CDR2 SVGEGT. The CDR3 DNA is TGTGCCAGCAGCACCGACAGGAGGAAGGAATTAGTCGGGGAGCTGTTTTTT. Translation: CASSTDRRKELVGELFF.

This clonotype occurred many times. The V call is TRBV12-3 or TRBV12-4, the J call TRBJ2-7; possibly TRBD2 for D (6 bases). Trimming stripped 2 bases from V and 1 base from J, with 12 bases between. The CDR3 is 15 residues long. CDR3 DNA sequence: TGTGCCAGCAGTTTACGTTCCGGGGGATCCTACGAGCAGTACTTC. Amino acids: CASSLRSGGSYEQYF.

This clonotype came up many times. The chain employs TRBV28 and TRBJ2-2; no clear D. Germline CDR1 is MDHEN and CDR2 is SYDVKM. The V gene lost 4 bases and the J gene lost 5 bases, with 11 bases spanning the gap. CDR3 length equals 14 residues. The CDR3 region has the DNA TGTGCCAGCAGTTCACCACGACGTACCGGGGAGCTGTTTTTT. Its protein is CASSSPRRTGELFF.

Many counts were recorded for this clonotype. The V gene is TRBV7-2, the J gene TRBJ2-3; the D is unclear. Between the trimmed V and J ends, which lost 5 bases and 2 bases, there was a span of 5 bases. Germline V CDR1 and CDR2: SGHTA, FQGNSA. CDR3 length: 12 amino acids. CDR3 protein: CASSPYTDTQYF. CDR3 bases: TGTGCCAGCAGCCCCTACACAGATACGCAGTATTTT.

This clonotype was recorded at least ten times. The V and J genes are TRBV18 and TRBJ2-3; D remains unclear. CDR1 is KGHSH, CDR2 LQKENI, per germline. V was pared by 3 bases and J by 2 bases, with 15 bases between. CDR3 size: 16 residues. As DNA, the CDR3 is TGTGCCAGCTCACCCTCAAGGGCGGAAGACACAGATACGCAGTATTTT. Amino acid sequence: CASSPSRAEDTDTQYF. The variable domain in full, with the rest retrieved from reference TRBV18 and TRBJ2-3, is NAGVMQNPRHLVRRRGQEARLRCSPMKGHSHVYWYRQLPEEGLKFMVYLQKENIIDESGMPKERFSAEFPKEGPSILRIQQVVRGDSAAYFCASSPSRAEDTDTQYFGPGTRLTVL.

At least ten counts were recorded for this clonotype. This sequence joins TRBV5-1 and TRBJ2-1; D perhaps matches TRBD2 (6 bases). CDR3 length: 15 amino acids. V lost 3 bases and J 4 bases, leaving 14 bases between the germline ends. CDR1 is SGHRS and CDR2 is YFSETQ in the germline V gene. CDR3 residues: CASSSTSSVYNEQFF. DNA of the CDR3: TGCGCCAGCAGCTCCACTAGCTCTGTGTACAATGAGCAGTTCTTC. The whole variable domain, filled in from reference TRBV5-1 and TRBJ2-1, reads KAGVTQTPRYLIKTRGQQVTLSCSPISGHRSVSWYQQTPGQGLQFLFEYFSETQRNKGNFPGRFSGRQFSNSRSEMNVSTLELGDSALYLCASSSTSSVYNEQFFGPGTRLTVL.

Many counts were recorded for this clonotype. The chain has TRBV7-9 and TRBJ2-4; D may match TRBD1 or TRBD2 (5 bases each). Germline values: CDR1 SEHNR, CDR2 FQNEAQ (reference sequence). CDR3 length equals 17 residues. V was trimmed by 4 bases and J by 0 bases, leaving 16 bases between them. CDR3: CASSSGDGGAAKNIQYF. CDR3 nucleotides: TGTGCCAGCAGCTCCGGGGACGGTGGTGCAGCCAAAAACATTCAGTACTTC.

V gene TRBV3-1 combines with J gene TRBJ1-1; the D gene is possibly TRBD1 (6 bases). Germline CDR1 is LGHDT and CDR2 is YNNKEL (reference sequence). The CDR3 is 17 residues long. Deletions cut 0 bases from V and 0 bases from J, with 14 bases between. This chain's CDR3 is CASSQEWGANMNTEAFF. The DNA of the CDR3 is TGTGCCAGCAGCCAAGAGTGGGGGGCGAACATGAACACTGAAGCTTTCTTT.

This clonotype has a count of ten or more. The gene calls are TRBV29-1 and TRBJ1-1, with a weak D call TRBD1 (6 bases). From germline, CDR1 is SQVTM and CDR2 ANQGSEA. This CDR3 contains 14 residues. The germline V and J ends were trimmed by 5 bases and 2 bases, with 15 bases remaining between them. In DNA form, the CDR3 reads TGCAGCGTTCGGCCCTACAGGGCTAACACTGAAGCTTTCTTT. It is translated as CSVRPYRANTEAFF.

Ten or more counts support this clonotype. This chain links TRBV10-3 with TRBJ1-2; no clear D. Germline-derived CDR1 and CDR2 are ENHRY and SYGVKD. Trimming shortened V by 6 bases and J by 7 bases, and 6 bases separated the two germline ends. The length of the CDR3 is 10 residues. DNA of the CDR3: TGTGCCATCAGGCAACGTGGCTACACCTTC. This translates into CAIRQRGYTF.

This clonotype was detected ten times or more. V usage is TRBV20-1 and J usage is TRBJ2-4; 7 nucleotides agree with TRBD2. V lost 6 bases, J lost 1 base, and 9 bases stayed unmatched. CDR3 size: 15 residues. The V gene's germline CDR1 is DFQATT and CDR2 SNEGSKA (reference sequence). The CDR3 reads CSATGGRVAKNIQYF. For the CDR3, the DNA is TGCAGTGCCACCGGGGGGAGGGTGGCCAAAAACATTCAGTACTTC.

The chain combines TRBV20-1 with TRBJ1-1; no firm D call. From germline, CDR1 is DFQATT and CDR2 SNEGSKA (reference sequence). The CDR3 totals 12 residues. Trimming left V 0 bases short and J 1 base short, with 3 bases between. CDR3 coding DNA: TGCAGTGCTAGAGAGCGGAACACTGAAGCTTTCTTT. It translates to CSARERNTEAFF.